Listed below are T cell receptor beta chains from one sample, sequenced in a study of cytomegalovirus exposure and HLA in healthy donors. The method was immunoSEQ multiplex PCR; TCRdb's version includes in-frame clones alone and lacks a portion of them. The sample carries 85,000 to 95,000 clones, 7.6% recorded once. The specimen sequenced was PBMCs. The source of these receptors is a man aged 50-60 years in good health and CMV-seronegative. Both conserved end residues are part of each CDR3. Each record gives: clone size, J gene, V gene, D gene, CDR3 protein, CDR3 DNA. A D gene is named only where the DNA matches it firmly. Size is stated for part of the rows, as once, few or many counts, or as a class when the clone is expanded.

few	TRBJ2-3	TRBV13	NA	CASSQQGLVTDTQYF	TGTGCCAGCAGCCAACAGGGTTTGGTAACAGATACGCAGTATTTT
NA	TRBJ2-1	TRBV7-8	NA	CASSLTSYEQFF	TGTGCCAGCAGCTTAACTTCGTATGAGCAGTTCTTC
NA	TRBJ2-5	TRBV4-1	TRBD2	CASSQGEGPPQETQYF	TGCGCCAGCAGCCAAGGGGAGGGACCCCCGCAAGAGACCCAGTACTTC
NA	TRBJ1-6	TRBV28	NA	CASRHREDLHF	TGTGCCAGCAGGCACCGGGAAGACCTCCACTTT
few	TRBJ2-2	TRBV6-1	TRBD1	CATRTGGVRTGELFF	TGTGCCACCAGGACAGGGGGCGTTCGGACCGGGGAGCTGTTTTTT
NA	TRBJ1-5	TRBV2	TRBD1	CASRPGQGANQPQHF	TGTGCCAGCAGACCGGGACAGGGTGCCAATCAGCCCCAGCATTTT
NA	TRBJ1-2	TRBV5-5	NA	CASSPTAGMSYGYTF	TGTGCCAGCAGCCCGACAGCGGGCATGTCTTATGGCTACACCTTC
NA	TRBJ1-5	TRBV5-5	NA	CASSLTGWYEQPQHF	TGTGCCAGCAGCTTGACAGGCTGGTACGAACAGCCCCAGCATTTT
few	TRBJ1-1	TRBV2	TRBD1	CASNGGQGTEAFF	TGTGCCAGCAACGGGGGACAGGGTACTGAAGCTTTCTTT
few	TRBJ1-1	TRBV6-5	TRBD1	CASRRTGEKTFF	TGTGCCAGCAGAAGGACAGGAGAGAAAACTTTCTTT
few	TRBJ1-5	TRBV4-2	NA	CASSPAEDQPQHF	TGTGCCAGCAGCCCCGCTGAGGATCAGCCCCAGCATTTT
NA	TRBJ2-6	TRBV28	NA	CASSPGRGIRSGANVLTF	TGTGCCAGCAGCCCGGGGCGGGGAATTCGGTCTGGGGCCAACGTCCTGACTTTC
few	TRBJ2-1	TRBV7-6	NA	CASSLFDPGTSYNEQFF	TGTGCCAGCAGCCTCTTCGACCCGGGGACTTCGTACAATGAGCAGTTCTTC
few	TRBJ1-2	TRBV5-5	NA	CASSPTGGSIYGYTF	TGTGCCAGCAGCCCCACGGGGGGGTCGATCTATGGCTACACCTTC
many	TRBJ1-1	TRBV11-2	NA	CASSRQLNTEAFF	TGTGCCAGCAGCCGACAGTTGAACACTGAAGCTTTCTTT
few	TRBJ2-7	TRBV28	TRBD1	CASRVPGQDSYEQYF	TGTGCCAGCAGAGTGCCGGGACAGGACTCCTACGAGCAGTACTTC
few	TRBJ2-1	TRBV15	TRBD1	CATSRGQGDNEQFF	TGTGCCACCAGCAGGGGGCAGGGGGACAATGAGCAGTTCTTC
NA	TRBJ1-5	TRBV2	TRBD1	CASSEGFGRTGVFQPQHF	TGTGCCAGCAGTGAGGGCTTTGGGAGGACAGGGGTCTTTCAGCCCCAGCATTTT
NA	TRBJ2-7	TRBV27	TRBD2	CASSLGWSAGVDEQYF	TGTGCCAGCAGCCTCGGGTGGTCAGCGGGAGTTGACGAGCAGTACTTC
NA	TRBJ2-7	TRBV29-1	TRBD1	CSVTPPQGSSYEQYF	TGCAGCGTGACTCCCCCACAGGGGAGCTCCTACGAGCAGTACTTC
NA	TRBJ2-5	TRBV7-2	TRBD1	CASSLGQGPWETQYF	TGTGCCAGCAGCCTGGGACAGGGGCCTTGGGAGACCCAGTACTTC
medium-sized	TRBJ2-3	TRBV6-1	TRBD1	CASSDETGGPDTQYF	TGTGCCAGCAGTGACGAGACAGGGGGCCCAGATACGCAGTATTTT
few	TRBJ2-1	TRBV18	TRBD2	CASSAIAGDTDEQFF	TGTGCCAGCTCAGCAATAGCGGGAGATACGGATGAGCAGTTCTTC
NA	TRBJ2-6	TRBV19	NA	CASSIFRGFAGANVLTF	TGTGCCAGTAGTATCTTTAGGGGTTTCGCTGGGGCCAACGTCCTGACTTTC
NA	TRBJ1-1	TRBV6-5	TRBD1	CASCTGQGFTEAFF	TGTGCCAGCTGCACGGGACAGGGGTTTACTGAAGCTTTCTTT
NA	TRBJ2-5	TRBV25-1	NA	CASSGGSDRSREQYF	TGTGCCAGCAGTGGGGGATCTGACAGGTCCAGGGAGCAGTACTTC
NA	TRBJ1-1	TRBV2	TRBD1	CASRVAGGFIIGAFF	TGTGCCAGCAGGGTGGCAGGGGGGTTCATCATTGGGGCTTTCTTT
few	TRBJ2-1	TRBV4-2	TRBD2	CASSQDAPSGHSSYNEQFF	TGTGCCAGCAGCCAAGATGCCCCTAGCGGGCACAGCTCCTACAATGAGCAGTTCTTC
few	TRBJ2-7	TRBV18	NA	CASSPSGSGHEQYF	TGTGCCAGCTCACCATCTGGGTCAGGCCACGAGCAGTACTTC
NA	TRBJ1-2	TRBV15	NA	CATKPFPDLNYGYTF	TGTGCCACCAAGCCGTTCCCTGATCTTAACTATGGCTACACCTTC
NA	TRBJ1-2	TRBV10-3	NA	CAISQQGGAINYGYSF	TGTGCCATCAGTCAACAAGGAGGGGCGATTAACTATGGCTACTCCTTC
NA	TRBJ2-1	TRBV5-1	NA	CASSLVFAGAYNEQFF	TGCGCCAGCAGCTTGGTATTTGCGGGGGCGTACAATGAGCAGTTCTTC
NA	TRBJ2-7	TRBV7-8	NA	CASSPGQGRYEQYF	TGTGCCAGCAGCCCGGGGCAGGGGCGCTACGAGCAGTACTTC
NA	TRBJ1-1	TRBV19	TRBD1	CASRPPQGVFFEHTEAFF	TGTGCCAGTAGGCCCCCCCAGGGGGTCTTTTTTGAGCACACTGAAGCTTTCTTT
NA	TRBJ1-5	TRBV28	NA	CASSSLLDRTQPQHF	TGTGCCAGCAGTTCCCTCCTCGATAGAACTCAGCCCCAGCATTTT
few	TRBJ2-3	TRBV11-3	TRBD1	CASSPTGRDTQYF	TGTGCCAGCAGCCCGACAGGGCGGGATACGCAGTATTTT
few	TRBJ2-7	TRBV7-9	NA	CASSLNRVHEQYF	TGTGCCAGCAGCTTAAACAGGGTCCACGAGCAGTACTTC
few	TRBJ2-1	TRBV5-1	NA	CASRTGQSKYNEQFF	TGCGCCAGTCGTACCGGACAGTCTAAGTACAATGAGCAGTTCTTC
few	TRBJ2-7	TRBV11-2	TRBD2	CASSSSSGSSYEQYF	TGTGCCAGCAGCTCATCTAGCGGGAGTTCCTACGAGCAGTACTTC
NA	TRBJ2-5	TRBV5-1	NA	CASSLGQGGETQYF	TGCGCCAGCAGCTTAGGACAGGGAGGGGAGACCCAGTACTTC
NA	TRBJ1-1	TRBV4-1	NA	CASSQDFRGGGSEAFF	NA
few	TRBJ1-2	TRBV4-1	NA	CASSQGEYGYTF	TGCGCCAGCAGCCAAGGGGAGTATGGCTACACCTTC
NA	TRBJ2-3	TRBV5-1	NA	CASSLGRGGTDTQYF	TGCGCCAGCAGCTTGGGACGCGGTGGCACAGATACGCAGTATTTT
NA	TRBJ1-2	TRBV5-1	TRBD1	CASSRTGGNYGYTF	TGCGCCAGCAGCAGGACAGGGGGAAACTATGGCTACACCTTC
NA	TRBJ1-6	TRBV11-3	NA	CASSLLDIHYSPLHF	TGTGCCAGCAGCTTATTAGACATACACTATTCACCCCTCCACTTT
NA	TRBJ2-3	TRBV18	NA	CASSERVSTDTQYF	TGTGCCAGCTCAGAACGAGTTAGCACAGATACGCAGTATTTT
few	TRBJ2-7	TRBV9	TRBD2	CVSSVEGGRAGEQYF	TGTGTCAGCAGCGTAGAGGGCGGGAGGGCCGGAGAGCAGTACTTC
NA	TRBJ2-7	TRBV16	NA	CASSQTRYEQYF	TGTGCCAGCAGCCAAACTCGATACGAGCAGTACTTC
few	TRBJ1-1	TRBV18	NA	CASSPLGGIHTEAFF	TGTGCCAGCTCACCACTGGGGGGGATTCACACTGAAGCTTTCTTT
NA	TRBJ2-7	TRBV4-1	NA	CASSQAAGQGHYEQYF	TGCGCCAGCAGCCAAGCCGCCGGGCAGGGTCACTACGAGCAGTACTTC